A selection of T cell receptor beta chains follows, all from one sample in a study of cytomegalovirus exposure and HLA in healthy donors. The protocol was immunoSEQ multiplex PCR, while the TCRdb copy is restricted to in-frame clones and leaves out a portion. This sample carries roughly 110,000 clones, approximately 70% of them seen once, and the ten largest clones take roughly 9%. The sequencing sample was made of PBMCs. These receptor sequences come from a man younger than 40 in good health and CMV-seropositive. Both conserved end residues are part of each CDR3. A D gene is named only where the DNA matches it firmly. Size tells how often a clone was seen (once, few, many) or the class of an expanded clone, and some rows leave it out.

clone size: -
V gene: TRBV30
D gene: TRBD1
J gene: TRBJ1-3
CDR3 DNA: TGTGCCTGGAGTACTCACCCGGACAGGGCCTCTGGAAACACCATATATTTT
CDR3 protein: CAWSTHPDRASGNTIYF

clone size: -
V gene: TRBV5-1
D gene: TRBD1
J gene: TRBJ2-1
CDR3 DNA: TGCGCCAGCAGCTTTGACAGGGGGAATGAGCAGTTCTTC
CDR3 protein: CASSFDRGNEQFF

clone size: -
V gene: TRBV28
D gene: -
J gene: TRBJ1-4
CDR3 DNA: TGTGCCAGCGAACGGGGGGGGAAAAAACTGTTTTTT
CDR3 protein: CASERGGKKLFF

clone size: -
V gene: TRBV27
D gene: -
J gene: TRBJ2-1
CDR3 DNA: TGTGCCAGCAGTTTATCAGGGAGCTCCTACAATGAGCAGTTCTTC
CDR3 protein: CASSLSGSSYNEQFF

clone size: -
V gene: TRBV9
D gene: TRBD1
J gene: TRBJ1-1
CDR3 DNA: TGTGCCAGCAGCGTAGATCAGGGGGGCTGGGCTGAAGCTTTCTTT
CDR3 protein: CASSVDQGGWAEAFF

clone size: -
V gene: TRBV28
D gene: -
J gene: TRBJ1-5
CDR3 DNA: TGTGCCAGCAGTCTGGGGGGGCATCAGCCCCAGCATTTT
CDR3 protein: CASSLGGHQPQHF

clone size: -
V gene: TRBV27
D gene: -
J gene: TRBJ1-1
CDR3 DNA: TGTGCCAGCAGTTATAGGAGGAACACTGAAGCTTTCTTT
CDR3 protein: CASSYRRNTEAFF

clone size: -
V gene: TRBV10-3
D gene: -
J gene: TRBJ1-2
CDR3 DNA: TGTGCCATCAGTGAGTCGGGGGGGGTCTATGGCTACACCTTC
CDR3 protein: CAISESGGVYGYTF

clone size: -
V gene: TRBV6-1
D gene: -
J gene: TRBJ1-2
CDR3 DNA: TGTGCCAGCAGTGAAAAAACGCGCTCCAACTATGGCTACACCTTC
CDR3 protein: CASSEKTRSNYGYTF

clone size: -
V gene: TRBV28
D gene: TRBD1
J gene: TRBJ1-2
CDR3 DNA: TGTGCCAGCAGTTTAGGACAGGGGACCTATGGCTACACCTTC
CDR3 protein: CASSLGQGTYGYTF

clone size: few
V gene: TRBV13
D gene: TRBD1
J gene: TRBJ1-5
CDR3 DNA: TGTGCCAGCAGCTTACGACAGGGCTATCAGCCCCAGCATTTT
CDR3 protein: CASSLRQGYQPQHF

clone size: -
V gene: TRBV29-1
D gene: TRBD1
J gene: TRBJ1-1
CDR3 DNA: TGCAGCGTTGAGGGTGGGACAGGGAAGGGCACTGAAGCTTTCTTT
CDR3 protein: CSVEGGTGKGTEAFF

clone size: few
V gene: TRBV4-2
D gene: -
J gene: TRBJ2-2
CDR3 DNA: TGTGCCAGCAGCCTAACCAGCACCGGGGAGCTGTTTTTT
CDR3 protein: CASSLTSTGELFF

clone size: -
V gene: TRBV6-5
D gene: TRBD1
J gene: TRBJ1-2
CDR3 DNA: TGTGCCAGCAGTTACTTCAGGGGGGATCTTAACTATGGCTACACCTTC
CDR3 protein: CASSYFRGDLNYGYTF

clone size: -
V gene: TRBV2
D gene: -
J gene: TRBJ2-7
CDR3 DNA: TGTGCCAGCACAGGCCTAGCTAGCTACGAGCAGTACTTC
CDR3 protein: CASTGLASYEQYF

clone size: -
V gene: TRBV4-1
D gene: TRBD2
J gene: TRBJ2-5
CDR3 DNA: TGCGCCAGCAGCCAAGCCCAGCGGGGACCGAAAGAGACCCAGTACTTC
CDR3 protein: CASSQAQRGPKETQYF

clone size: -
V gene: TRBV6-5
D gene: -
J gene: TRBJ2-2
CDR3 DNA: TGTGCCAGCAGTTACTCGAGGAGGACCGGGGAGCTGTTTTTT
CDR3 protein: CASSYSRRTGELFF

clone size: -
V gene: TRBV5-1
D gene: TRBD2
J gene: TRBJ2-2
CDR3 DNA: TGCGCCAGCAGCTGGGGAGGAACAGCGGGAGTGACCGGGGAGCTGTTTTTT
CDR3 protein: CASSWGGTAGVTGELFF

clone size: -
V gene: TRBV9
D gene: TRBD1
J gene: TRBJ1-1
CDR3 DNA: TGTGCCAGCAGCGTCAGGGGGGACAGGGAGAACACTGAAGCTTTCTTT
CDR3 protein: CASSVRGDRENTEAFF

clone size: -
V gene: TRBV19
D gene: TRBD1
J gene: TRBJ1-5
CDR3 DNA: TGTGCCAGTAGTATGGGGACAGGAAATCAGCCCCAGCATTTT
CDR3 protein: CASSMGTGNQPQHF

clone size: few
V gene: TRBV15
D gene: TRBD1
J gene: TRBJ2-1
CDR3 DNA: TGTGCCACCAGCAGTGTGGGACAGGGGTCACTTCAGTTCTTC
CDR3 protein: CATSSVGQGSLQFF

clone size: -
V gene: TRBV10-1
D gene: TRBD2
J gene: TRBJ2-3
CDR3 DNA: TGCGCCAGCAGTATGGCGGGGGTCGGGGTGGATACGCAGTATTTT
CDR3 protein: CASSMAGVGVDTQYF

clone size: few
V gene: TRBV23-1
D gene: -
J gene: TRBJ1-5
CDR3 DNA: TGCGCCAGCAGTCTAGCGATCGATAAATATAGCAATCAGCCCCAGCATTTT
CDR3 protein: CASSLAIDKYSNQPQHF

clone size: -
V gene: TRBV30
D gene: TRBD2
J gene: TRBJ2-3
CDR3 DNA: TGTGCCTGGCGGCGGGGGGGCGCAGATACGCAGTATTTT
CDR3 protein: CAWRRGGADTQYF

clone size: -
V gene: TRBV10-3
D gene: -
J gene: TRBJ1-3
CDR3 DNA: TGTGCCATCAGTGAGTCGGGAGGGTCTGGAAACACCATATATTTT
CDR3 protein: CAISESGGSGNTIYF

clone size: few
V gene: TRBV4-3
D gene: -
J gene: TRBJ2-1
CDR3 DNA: TGCGCCAGCAGCCAACACACCCCGCAGGATTCGACCCTCAATGAGCAGTTCTTC
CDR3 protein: CASSQHTPQDSTLNEQFF

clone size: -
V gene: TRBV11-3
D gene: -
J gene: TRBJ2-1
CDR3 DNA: TGTGCCAGCAGCTTAGGCGTACAGGTAGCGGCCGACAATGAGCAGTTCTTC
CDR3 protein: CASSLGVQVAADNEQFF

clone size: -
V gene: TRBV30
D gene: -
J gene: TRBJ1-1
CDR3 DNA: TGTGCCTGGAGTCCGGGGGGGGCTGGGGCAGCTTTCTTT
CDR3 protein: CAWSPGGAGAAFF

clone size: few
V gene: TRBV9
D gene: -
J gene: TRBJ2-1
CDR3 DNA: TGTGCCAGCAGCCCCGAGGAGGGAGGAGGCTCCTACAATGAGCAGTTCTTC
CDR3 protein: CASSPEEGGGSYNEQFF

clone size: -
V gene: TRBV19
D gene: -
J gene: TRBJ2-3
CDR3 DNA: TGTGCCAGTAGTGTCGGGACACGCACAGATACGCAGTATTTT
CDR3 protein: CASSVGTRTDTQYF

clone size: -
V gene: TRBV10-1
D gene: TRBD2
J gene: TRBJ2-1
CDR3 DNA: TGCGCCAGCAGCCCGGGACTAGCGGGAAGGAATGAGCAGTTCTTC
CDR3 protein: CASSPGLAGRNEQFF

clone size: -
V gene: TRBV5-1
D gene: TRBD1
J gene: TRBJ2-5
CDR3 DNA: TGCGCCAGCAGCTTGGACAGGGGGCGCCCGGAGACCCAGTACTTC
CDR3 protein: CASSLDRGRPETQYF

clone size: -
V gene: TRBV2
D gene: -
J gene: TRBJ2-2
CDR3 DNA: TGTGCCAGCAGCGGAGACCGGAACACCGGGGAGCTGTTTTTT
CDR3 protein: CASSGDRNTGELFF

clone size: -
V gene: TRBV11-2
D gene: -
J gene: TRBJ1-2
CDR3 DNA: TGTGCCAGCAGCAACCACAGGGATTCTAACTATGGCTACACCTTC
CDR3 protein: CASSNHRDSNYGYTF

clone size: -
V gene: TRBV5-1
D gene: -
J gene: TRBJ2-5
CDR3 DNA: TGCGCCAGCAGAATAGGGGAAGAGACCCAGTACTTC
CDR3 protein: CASRIGEETQYF

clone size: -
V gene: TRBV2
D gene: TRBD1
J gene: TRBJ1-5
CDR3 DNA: TGTGCCAGCAGAAGTATAAAGGGACAGAGAAAGAAGCCCCAGCATTTT
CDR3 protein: CASRSIKGQRKKPQHF

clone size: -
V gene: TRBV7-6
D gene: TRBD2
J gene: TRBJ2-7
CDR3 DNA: TGTGCCAGCAGCTTAAGCGGGGAGGAATTCGACTACGAGCAGTACTTC
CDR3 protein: CASSLSGEEFDYEQYF

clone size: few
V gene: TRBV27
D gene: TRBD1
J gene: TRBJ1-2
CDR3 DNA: TGTGCCAGCAGTTTATCGGGACAGAATGGCTACACCTTC
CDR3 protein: CASSLSGQNGYTF

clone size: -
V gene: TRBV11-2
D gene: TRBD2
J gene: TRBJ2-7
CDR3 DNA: TGTGCCAGCAGCTTAATGTCCCCTAGCGGGTTTAGCTCCTACGAGCAGTACTTC
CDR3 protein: CASSLMSPSGFSSYEQYF

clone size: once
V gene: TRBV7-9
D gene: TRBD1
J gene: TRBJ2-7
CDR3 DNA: TGTGCCAGCAGCCTGCTCCCCGGGACAGACTTCTACGAGCAGTACTTC
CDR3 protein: CASSLLPGTDFYEQYF

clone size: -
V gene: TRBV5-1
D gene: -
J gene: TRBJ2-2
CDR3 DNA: TGCGCCAGCAGCCCTTTTGGTGGAGCCGTAAACACCGGGGAGCTGTTTTTT
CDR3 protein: CASSPFGGAVNTGELFF

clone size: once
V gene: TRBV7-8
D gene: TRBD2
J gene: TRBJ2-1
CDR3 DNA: TGTGCCAGCAGCCTCCGACGGACTAGAGGGAATGAGCAGTTCTTC
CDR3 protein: CASSLRRTRGNEQFF

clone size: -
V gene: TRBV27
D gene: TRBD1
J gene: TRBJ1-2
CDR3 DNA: TGTGCCAGCAGTTTAATTTCAGGGGGCCATGGCTACACCTTC
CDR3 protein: CASSLISGGHGYTF

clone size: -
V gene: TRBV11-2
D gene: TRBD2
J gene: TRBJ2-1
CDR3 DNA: TGTGCCAGCAGCTTACTAGCGGGAGCAGGGAATGAGCAGTTCTTC
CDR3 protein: CASSLLAGAGNEQFF

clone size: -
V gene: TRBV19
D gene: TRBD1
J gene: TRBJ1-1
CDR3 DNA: TGTGCCAGTAAGCCAGGCCGGGGGCAGGGGGCCGCTGAAGCTTTCTTT
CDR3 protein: CASKPGRGQGAAEAFF

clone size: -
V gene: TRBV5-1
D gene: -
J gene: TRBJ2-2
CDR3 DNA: TGCGCCAGCAGCTTGTGGGGCGACAACACCGGGGAGCTGTTTTTT
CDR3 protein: CASSLWGDNTGELFF

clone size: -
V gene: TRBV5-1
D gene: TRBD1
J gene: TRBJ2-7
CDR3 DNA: TGCGCCAGCAGCTTAGGACAGGGAGTTAACAAGGACGAGCAGTACTTC
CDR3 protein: CASSLGQGVNKDEQYF

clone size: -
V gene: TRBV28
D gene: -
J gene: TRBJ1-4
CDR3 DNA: TGTGCCAGCAGCCGAGCGTCACGGCGAGAAAAACTGTTTTTT
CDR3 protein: CASSRASRREKLFF

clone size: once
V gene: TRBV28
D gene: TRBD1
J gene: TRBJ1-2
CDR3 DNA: TGTGCCAGCAGACTGACAGGGGACTATGGCTACACCTTC
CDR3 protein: CASRLTGDYGYTF

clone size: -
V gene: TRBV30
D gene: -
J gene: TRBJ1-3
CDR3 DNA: TGTGCCTGGAGTCCCGGACATCGCGGAAACACCATATATTTT
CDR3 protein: CAWSPGHRGNTIYF

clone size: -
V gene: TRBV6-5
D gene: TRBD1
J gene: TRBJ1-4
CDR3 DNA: TGTGCCAGCAGTCGACAGGGAGCTGGTGAAAAACTGTTTTTT
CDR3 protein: CASSRQGAGEKLFF

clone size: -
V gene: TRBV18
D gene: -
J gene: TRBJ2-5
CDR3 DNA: TGTGCCAGCTCACGCAGGGAAGAGACCCAGTACTTC
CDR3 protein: CASSRREETQYF

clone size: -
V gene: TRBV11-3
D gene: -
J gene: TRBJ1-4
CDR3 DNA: TGTGCCAGCAGCTCCCGTGGGGGCCTCAATGAAAAACTGTTTTTT
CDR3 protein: CASSSRGGLNEKLFF

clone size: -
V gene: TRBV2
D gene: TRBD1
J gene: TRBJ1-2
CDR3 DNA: TGTGCCAGCAGAGGGGGACAGGGAGACTATGGCTACACCTTC
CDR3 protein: CASRGGQGDYGYTF

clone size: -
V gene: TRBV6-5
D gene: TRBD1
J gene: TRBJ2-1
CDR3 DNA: TGTGCCAGCATTTCCCTACAGGGGCACTACAATGAGCAGTTCTTC
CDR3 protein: CASISLQGHYNEQFF

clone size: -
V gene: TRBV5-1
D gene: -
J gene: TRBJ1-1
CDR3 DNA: TGCGCCAGCAGCCCCGGGGTTTTCATGAACACTGAAGCTTTCTTT
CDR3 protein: CASSPGVFMNTEAFF

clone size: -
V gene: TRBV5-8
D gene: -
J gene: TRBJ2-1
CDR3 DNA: TGTGCCAGCAGCTTGGCAGGGTTGCTCTACAATGAGCAGTTCTTC
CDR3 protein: CASSLAGLLYNEQFF

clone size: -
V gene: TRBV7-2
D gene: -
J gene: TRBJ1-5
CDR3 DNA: TGTGCCAGCAGCCCTAGTCCAGGGGCCCAGGGGAATCAGCCCCAGCATTTT
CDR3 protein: CASSPSPGAQGNQPQHF

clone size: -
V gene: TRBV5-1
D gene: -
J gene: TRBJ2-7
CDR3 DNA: TGCGCCAGCAGCCGGACAGTTAACTCCTACGAGCAGTACTTC
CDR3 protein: CASSRTVNSYEQYF

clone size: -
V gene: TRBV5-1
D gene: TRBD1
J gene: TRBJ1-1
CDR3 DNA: TGCGCCAGCAGCTTCGCCGGGACAGCGAACACTGAAGCTTTCTTT
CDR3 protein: CASSFAGTANTEAFF